One sample yielded the 32 T cell receptor beta chains listed below, sequenced in a study of breast tumors, draining lymph nodes, adjacent tissues. Each CDR3 protein is one row after TCRdb ran MiXCR on the multiplex PCR reads. The sample carries some 25,000 distinct CDR3 sequences, about 25% recorded once. The sequenced sample consisted of breast tumor tissue. These receptors originate from a female donor with breast cancer. Some clones in this sample may be carry-over from other donors' samples.

A word on this clonotype: A junction end diverges from the germline sequence, so it may reflect a read error. The chain recombines TRBV28 with TRBJ2-7; 8 nucleotides agree with TRBD1. Germline V gives CDR1 MDHEN, CDR2 SYDVKM. The CDR3 spans 12 residues. CDR3 region: CAGRAGGGEQYF. CDR3 DNA sequence: TGTGCCGGCAGGGCAGGGGGCGGTGAGCAGTACTTC.

This clonotype was observed at least ten times. V and J are TRBV5-1 and TRBJ2-5; 7 positions match TRBD1. This CDR3 region has 15 residues. From germline, CDR1 is SGHRS and CDR2 YFSETQ. Losses at the gene ends were 0 bases for V and 4 bases for J; bases not matched to a gene: 6. The CDR3 sequence: CASSLDRGRAETQYF. CDR3 bases: TGCGCCAGCAGCTTGGACAGGGGACGAGCAGAGACCCAGTACTTC.

This clonotype has at least ten counts. The V gene is TRBV19, the J gene TRBJ1-6; D is perhaps TRBD1 (6 bases). The CDR3 covers 13 residues. Between the trimmed V and J ends, which lost 8 bases and 5 bases, there was a span of 10 bases. Germline CDR1 is LNHDA and CDR2 is SQIVND (reference sequence). This CDR3 is CASRDINNSPLHF. The CDR3 DNA is TGTGCCAGTCGGGACATCAATAATTCACCCCTCCACTTT. The complete variable domain, with remaining parts taken from reference TRBV19 and TRBJ1-6, reads DGGITQSPKYLFRKEGQNVTLSCEQNLNHDAMYWYRQDPGQGLRLIYYSQIVNDFQKGDIAEGYSVSREKKESFPLTVTSAQKNPTAFYLCASRDINNSPLHFGNGTRLTVT.

This clonotype was detected ten times or more. V usage is TRBV10-2 and J usage is TRBJ2-3; 8 positions match TRBD2. This CDR3 is 14 amino acids long. The J segment lost 0 bases and the V segment lost 6 bases, leaving 2 bases of the junction unmatched. Germline assignment: CDR1 WSHSY and CDR2 SAAADI. The CDR3 loop reads CASSKRGSTDTQYF. CDR3 bases: TGCGCCAGCAGCAAGCGGGGGAGCACAGATACGCAGTATTTT.

This clonotype qualifies as medium-sized. The chain combines TRBV7-9 with TRBJ2-3; 15 positions match TRBD2. The V gene's germline CDR1 is SEHNR and CDR2 FQNEAQ (reference sequence). This CDR3 is built from 18 residues. J lost 7 bases, V lost 3 bases, and 11 bases had no gene match. The CDR3 DNA sequence: TGTGCCAGCAGCTTCGGACTAGCGGGAGGGACGAATGGAAATACGCAGTATTTT. Protein: CASSFGLAGGTNGNTQYF.

On this clonotype: This sequence may be a read error, since a much larger clone differs from it by one base. The V and J genes are TRBV9 and TRBJ1-2, with D possibly TRBD1 on 5 matching bases. CDR1 is SGDLS and CDR2 is YYNGEE in the germline V gene. Trimming shortened V by 3 bases and J by 4 bases, and 22 bases separated the two germline ends. This CDR3 region has 17 residues. CDR3 sequence: CASSEWGRVTTVYGYTF. CDR3 nucleotides: TGTGCCAGCAGCGAGTGGGGCAGGGTGACTACAGTCTATGGCTACACCTTC.

This clonotype was seen only once. The chain joins TRBV5-6 to TRBJ2-3, with D hard to call. Per the germline V gene, CDR1 is SGHDT and CDR2 is YYEEEE. Trimming cost V 2 bases and J 1 base, with 8 bases left between them. The CDR3 is made up of 14 amino acids. In nucleotides, the CDR3 is TGTGCCAGCAGCTTCAGGATCCGCACAGATACGCAGTATTTT. This sequence encodes CASSFRIRTDTQYF.

This clonotype was recorded many times. The CDR3: CASSLENRVDTIYF. The CDR3, as DNA: TGTGCCAGCAGCTTAGAGAACAGGGTTGACACCATATATTTT. The chain has TRBV7-9 and TRBJ1-3; TRBD1 is a possible D gene (6 bases). This CDR3 comprises 14 residues. The germline V gene has CDR1 SEHNR and CDR2 FQNEAQ (reference sequence). Trimming removed 1 base at V and 8 bases at J, with 12 bases between.

The table lists this clonotype with many counts. J is TRBJ1-6 and V is TRBV28; D gene unclear. This CDR3 region has 15 residues. Trimming stripped 5 bases from V and 6 bases from J, with 14 bases between. CDR1 and CDR2 from the germline V gene are MDHEN and SYDVKM. The CDR3 sequence: CASSIRGGSNSPLHF. DNA of the CDR3: TGTGCCAGCAGTATCCGGGGAGGGTCTAATTCACCCCTCCACTTT.

This clonotype appeared many times. The chain is built from TRBV20-1 and TRBJ1-5, with a weak D call TRBD1 (5 bases). Per germline, CDR1 DFQATT and CDR2 SNEGSKA (reference sequence). This CDR3 is 15 amino acids long. V was cut by 0 bases and J by 0 bases, with 9 bases left in between. CDR3: CSARDGGDSNQPQHF. The CDR3 nucleotides read TGCAGTGCTAGAGATGGGGGAGATAGCAATCAGCCCCAGCATTTT.

This clonotype was counted ten times or more. The J gene is TRBJ1-6, the V gene TRBV28; D is possibly TRBD1 (5 bases). This CDR3 is 16 amino acids long. The V end was cut by 6 bases, the J end by 9 bases, with 21 bases between. CDR1 is MDHEN, CDR2 SYDVKM, per germline. CDR3 protein: CASRHRDTGRPSPLHF. The CDR3 nucleotides are TGTGCCAGCAGACACCGCGATACGGGACGGCCTTCACCCCTCCACTTT.

On this clonotype itself: This may arise from a read error, as a much more abundant clone is one base away. The genes are TRBV20-1 and TRBJ2-4; 15 bases align to TRBD2. The CDR3 is made up of 20 amino acids. Germline V lookup: CDR1 DFQATT, CDR2 SNEGSKA (reference sequence). V dropped 2 bases and J dropped 1; count of bases not matched to a gene: 12. The CDR3, as DNA: TGCAGTGCTAGATACTCCCGGACTAGCGGGGGGGCTAGGGCCAAAAACATTCAGTACTTC. Encoded protein: CSARYSRTSGGARAKNIQYF.

This clonotype came up many times. This sequence joins TRBV20-1 and TRBJ2-2; 16 bases map to TRBD2. Germline-derived CDR1 and CDR2 are DFQATT and SNEGSKA (reference sequence). The J segment lost 3 bases and the V segment lost 6 bases, leaving 13 bases of the junction unmatched. This CDR3 region has 19 residues. DNA for the CDR3: TGCAGTGCGTCGGGGACTAGCGGGAGGGGGGCCAGTTACACCGGGGAGCTGTTTTTT. Translated, it gives CSASGTSGRGASYTGELFF.

This clonotype was found many times. This chain uses TRBV6-1 with TRBJ2-1, with 9 bases aligning to TRBD2. The trim removed 8 bases at V and 2 bases at J, leaving 10 bases unmatched. This CDR3 spans 16 amino acids. Germline V CDR1 and CDR2: MNHNS, SASEGT. For the CDR3, the DNA is TGTGCCAGCCACGAAGAGGCTAGCGGGGCCTACAATGAGCAGTTCTTC. The encoded protein is CASHEEASGAYNEQFF.

In its sample, this clonotype was seen many times. The V and J genes are TRBV5-1 and TRBJ1-6; TRBD1 matches at 7 bases. J lost 5 bases, V lost 5 bases, and 4 bases had no gene match. CDR3 length: 14 amino acids. Germline values: CDR1 SGHRS, CDR2 YFSETQ. The CDR3 DNA reads TGCGCCAGCAGGACAGGGTTGGATAATTCACCCCTCCACTTT. Its protein product is CASRTGLDNSPLHF.

This clonotype was detected ten times or more. This clone may be a read error of a much larger clone one base away. This chain links TRBV19 with TRBJ1-6, with D tentatively TRBD1 (5 bases). The CDR3 spans 18 residues. CDR1 and CDR2 (germline): LNHDA, SQIVND (reference sequence). The CDR3 DNA reads as TGTGCCAGTAGTATTGGGACCTCGACTAAGGGGTTTAATTCACCCTTCCACTTT. Translating gives CASSIGTSTKGFNSPFHF.

This clonotype was recorded many times. This chain uses TRBV7-8 with TRBJ2-3; TRBD2 aligns across 12 bases. The V segment lost 6 bases and the J segment 0 bases; nucleotides outside the gene matches: 4. CDR3 length: 16 amino acids. CDR1 is SGHVS and CDR2 is FQNEAQ in the germline V gene. The CDR3 DNA reads TGTGCCAGCAGATGGACTAGCGGGGCTAGCACAGATACGCAGTATTTT. The encoded protein is CASRWTSGASTDTQYF.

V is TRBV20-1 and J is TRBJ2-5, with TRBD2 identical over 13 bases. The trim removed 4 bases at V and 5 bases at J, leaving 1 base unmatched. From germline, CDR1 is DFQATT and CDR2 SNEGSKA (reference sequence). This CDR3 spans 13 amino acids. For the CDR3, the DNA is TGCAGTGCTACGACTAGCGGGAGGGAGACCCAGTACTTC. Translated: CSATTSGRETQYF.

This clonotype has ten or more counts. The genes are TRBV5-5 and TRBJ2-2; D is perhaps TRBD1 (7 bases). With 4 bases removed from V and 3 bases from J, the gap between germline ends came to 16 bases. CDR1 SGHKS and CDR2 YYEKEE come from the germline V gene (reference sequence). This CDR3 comprises 16 residues. Here the CDR3 reads CASSPRQGGYTGELFF. DNA for the CDR3: TGTGCCAGCAGCCCCCGGCAGGGGGGATACACCGGGGAGCTGTTTTTT.

Ten or more counts support this clonotype. The genes are TRBV5-6 and TRBJ1-3, with no clear D. The germline V gene encodes CDR1 SGHDT and CDR2 YYEEEE. The CDR3 is made up of 16 amino acids. V gave up 2 bases and J gave up 0 bases, with 12 bases separating them. The CDR3 DNA sequence: TGTGCCAGCAGCTTTAGGGCACCGAGCTCTGGAAACACCATATATTTT. Amino acids: CASSFRAPSSGNTIYF.

This sequence joins TRBV29-1 and TRBJ1-2; 7 positions match TRBD1. CDR1 and CDR2 (germline): SQVTM, ANQGSEA. The CDR3 is 11 amino acids. V was clipped by 6 bases and J by 8 bases; unmatched bases: 6. CDR3 amino acids: CSVTTGSGYTF. DNA for the CDR3: TGCAGCGTCACGACAGGGAGCGGCTACACCTTC.

In this sample, this clonotype turned up many times. The chain recombines TRBV3-1 with TRBJ2-7; 8 bases are a match to TRBD1. Germline CDR1 and CDR2: LGHDT and YNNKEL (reference sequence). The CDR3 totals 15 residues. V gave up 6 bases and J gave up 5 bases; unmatched junction bases: 12. CDR3 bases: TGTGCCAGCAGTCTTATAGGGACAGGTCATCACGAGCAGTACTTC. This encodes CASSLIGTGHHEQYF.

The chain carries TRBV19 and TRBJ2-7; 9 bases fit TRBD2. V lost 11 bases, J lost 6 bases, and 8 bases stayed unmatched. Germline loops: CDR1 LNHDA, CDR2 SQIVND (reference sequence). This CDR3 has 12 residues. CDR3 nucleotides: TGTGCCCTGCGGGAGGGCCACGGCGAGCAGTACTTC. Encoded protein: CALREGHGEQYF. Looking up the rest from reference TRBV19 and TRBJ2-7 gives the full variable domain: DGGITQSPKYLFRKEGQNVTLSCEQNLNHDAMYWYRQDPGQGLRLIYYSQIVNDFQKGDIAEGYSVSREKKESFPLTVTSAQKNPTAFYLCALREGHGEQYFGPGTRLTVT.

Of note for this clonotype: A much larger clone differs by one base, so this may be a read error. The chain links TRBV30 to TRBJ1-2; 8 positions match TRBD1. The CDR3 spans 14 residues. V lost 2 bases, J lost 3 bases, and 5 bases stayed unmatched. Germline-derived CDR1 and CDR2 are GTSNPN and SVGIG (reference sequence). The CDR3 sequence is CAWSLETGDYGYTF. In DNA form, the CDR3 reads TGTGCCTGGAGTCTGGAGACAGGGGACTATGGCTACACCTTC.

This clonotype has a handful of counts. This sequence may be a read error, since a much larger clone differs from it by one base. J is TRBJ2-1 and V is TRBV6-5, with D possibly being TRBD2 (5 bases). The CDR3 loop spans 14 amino acids. Germline values: CDR1 MNHEY, CDR2 SVGAGI. In nucleotides, the CDR3 is TGTGCCAGCTGCCCGTCGGGAAGGTACAATGAGCAGTCCTTC. Translated, it gives CASCPSGRYNEQSF.

This clonotype was counted ten times or more. The chain recombines TRBV15 with TRBJ2-5; D unresolved. Trimming removed 1 base at V and 2 bases at J, with 11 bases between. Per the germline V gene, CDR1 is LNHNV and CDR2 is YYDKDF (reference sequence). CDR3 length: 15 residues. CDR3 DNA sequence: TGTGCCACCAGCAGAGGAACACACCGACAAGAGACCCAGTACTTC. Its protein product is CATSRGTHRQETQYF.

This clonotype was picked up many times. The chain couples TRBV20-1 to TRBJ2-7; D unresolved. Germline CDR1 DFQATT, CDR2 SNEGSKA (reference sequence). With 0 bases removed from V and 3 bases from J, the gap between germline ends came to 15 bases. This CDR3 is built from 15 residues. CDR3 DNA: TGCAGTGCTAGAGACTTGACCCGTCTTGTCTACGAGCAGTACTTC. Its translation: CSARDLTRLVYEQYF.

There are many counts of this clonotype. The V call is TRBV9, the J call TRBJ1-2; tentatively, D is TRBD1 (6 bases). The germline gives CDR1 SGDLS, CDR2 YYNGEE. The CDR3 has 15 amino acids. V lost 7 bases to trimming and J lost 0 bases, with 16 bases between them. The DNA for the CDR3 is TGTGCCAGCTCGATGGGGGGCCTCGCTAACTATGGCTACACCTTC. Translated, it gives CASSMGGLANYGYTF.

There are many counts of this clonotype. This rearrangement joins TRBV4-1 to TRBJ1-2; D uncertain. There are 14 residues in the CDR3. CDR1 MGHRA and CDR2 YSYEKL come from the germline V gene. Trimming left V 5 bases short and J 1 base short, with 11 bases between. CDR3 DNA sequence: TGCGCCAGCAGCGAAGGGCCTTTTAACTATGGCTACACCTTC. Protein product: CASSEGPFNYGYTF.

This clonotype was observed many times. The V and J genes are TRBV11-2 and TRBJ2-1; D remains unclear. This CDR3 comprises 12 residues. V lost 6 bases and J lost 8, with 11 bases in between. Germline CDR1 SGHAT, CDR2 FQNNGV. The CDR3 sequence is CASRRTTDEQFF. DNA for the CDR3: TGTGCCAGCAGGCGGACCACAGATGAGCAGTTCTTC.

This clonotype was recorded many times. The rearrangement links TRBV3-1 to TRBJ2-4; 8 bases agree with TRBD1. The CDR3 sequence is 15 residues long. CDR1 is LGHDT, CDR2 YNNKEL, per germline (reference sequence). V was pared by 1 base and J by 9 bases, with 8 bases of the junction left unmatched. The CDR3 coding sequence is TGTGCCAGCAGCCAAGGGACAGGGAACTCGCGCATTCAGTACTTC. Translating it yields CASSQGTGNSRIQYF.

This clonotype appeared many times. The gene calls are TRBV11-2 and TRBJ1-2; D not resolved. Trimming cost V 1 base and J 8 bases, with 14 bases left between them. Per germline, CDR1 SGHAT and CDR2 FQNNGV. The CDR3 spans 14 residues. The CDR3 DNA follows: TGTGCCAGCAGCTTAGTACGTGGTTTTAGCGGCTACACCTTC. This gives the protein CASSLVRGFSGYTF.